This T cell receptor (beta chain) came from a study of shared clonotypes between healthy human individuals. Overall study context: There were three CD4 naive, three CD4 memory, two CD8 naive and one CD8 memory plates per donor.

The length of the CDR3 is 11 residues. Trimming took 8 bases from V and 0 from J, leaving 6 bases between them. In germline, CDR1 is SQVTM, CDR2 ANQGSEA. Naive CD45RA+ and memory CD45RA-negative subsets were split from CD4+ cells. Assay: immunoSEQ multiplex PCR; the TCRdb copy retains only in-frame clones and omits some. The sample contains about 1 million clones, roughly 74% of which appear only once. The chain employs TRBV29-1 and TRBJ2-3, with D hard to call. This TCR derives from a man in his late teens or twenties in good health. Some clones in this sample may be carry-over from other donors' samples. The sequenced material came from memory CD4+ T cells from PBMCs. The subset here: CD45RA-negative fraction. The CDR3 DNA is TGCAGCCTAACGAGCACAGATACGCAGTATTTT. Its translation: CSLTSTDTQYF.